This T cell receptor (beta chain) was retrieved from a study of blood T cell repertoires in COVID-19. Study details: Donors in the United States, Italy and Spain gave samples during acute or convalescent COVID-19.

V dropped 1 base and J dropped 8; count of bases not matched to a gene: 6. This CDR3 comprises 14 residues. CDR1 is GTSNPN and CDR2 is SVGIG in the germline V gene (reference sequence). Some clones are missing from TCRdb's copy, which holds only in-frame ones; the method was immunoSEQ multiplex PCR. In the table there are under 85,000 clones, roughly 89% of which are singletons. The sequence derives from a man in his 70s with active or convalescent COVID-19. Material: peripheral blood. The V call is TRBV30, the J call TRBJ1-4, with 8 bases aligning to TRBD1. CDR3 residues: CAWSEGQGFEKLFF. The CDR3 DNA reads TGTGCCTGGAGTGAAGGACAGGGATTCGAAAAACTGTTTTTT.